The 14 T cell receptor beta chains in this list originate from one sample, sequenced in a study of blood T cell repertoires in COVID-19. TCRdb keeps only in-frame clones here, not all; method: immunoSEQ multiplex PCR. The data show about 260,000 clones, around 88% seen once. The sample taken for sequencing was PBMCs or T cells enriched from blood (not recorded which). These receptors came from a woman aged 50 to 60 who had recovered from COVID-19.

The chain joins TRBV7-9 to TRBJ1-4; possibly TRBD1 for D (6 bases). The CDR3 has 17 amino acids. CDR1 is SEHNR, CDR2 FQNEAQ, per germline (reference sequence). V was pared by 3 bases and J by 4 bases, with 18 bases between. Written as DNA, the CDR3 is TGTGCCAGCAGCTTTTCGCACGCTGGACAGAGTAATGAAAAACTGTTTTTT. It encodes CASSFSHAGQSNEKLFF. Combining the CDR3 with reference TRBV7-9 and TRBJ1-4 gives the whole variable domain DTGVSQNPRHKITKRGQNVTFRCDPISEHNRLYWYRQTLGQGPEFLTYFQNEAQLEKSRLLSDRFSAERPKGSFSTLEIQRTEQGDSAMYLCASSFSHAGQSNEKLFFGSGTQLSVL.

This clone has a handful of counts. The CDR3 DNA is TGTGCTAGTGGCAACTCTGGGGCCAACGTCCTGACTTTC. This translates into CASGNSGANVLTF. The chain is built from TRBV12-5 and TRBJ2-6; D is uncertain. Germline assignment: CDR1 LGHNT and CDR2 FRNRAP. CDR3 length: 13 residues. The V end lost 6 bases, the J end lost 0 bases, and 3 bases lay between the germline ends.

V and J are TRBV5-4 and TRBJ1-2; tentative D call: TRBD1 (6 bases). Germline CDR1 SGHNT, CDR2 YYREEE (reference sequence). Trimming took off 4 bases at V and 0 bases at J, with 16 bases between the two ends. The length of the CDR3 is 16 residues. The CDR3 coding sequence is TGTGCCAGCAGCCCCAGACAGGTGTACCCTAACTATGGCTACACCTTC. Translation gives CASSPRQVYPNYGYTF.

The V and J genes are TRBV9 and TRBJ1-6, with 7 bases matching TRBD1. Germline V lookup: CDR1 SGDLS, CDR2 YYNGEE. The CDR3 is 15 residues long. Unmatched junction bases numbered 3, after V lost 3 bases and J lost 3 bases. CDR3 in amino acids: CASSDGTVYNSPLHF. The CDR3, as DNA: TGTGCCAGCAGCGATGGGACAGTCTATAATTCACCCCTCCACTTT.

Here the CDR3 reads CASSEGSRIYGYTF. As DNA, the CDR3 is TGTGCCAGCAGTGAAGGTTCCAGGATTTATGGCTACACCTTC. The chain carries TRBV25-1 and TRBJ1-2; D is uncertain. CDR1 is MGHDK and CDR2 is SYGVNS in the germline V gene. Trimming removed 2 bases at V and 5 bases at J, with 12 bases between. CDR3 length: 14 residues.

The chain links TRBV5-1 to TRBJ1-1; 7 bases line up with TRBD1. The CDR3 covers 13 residues. The V gene's germline CDR1 is SGHRS and CDR2 YFSETQ. J gave up 6 bases and V 1 base, and 3 bases lay outside the gene matches. CDR3 bases: TGCGCCAGCAGCTTGCAGGGGGAACCTGAAGCTTTCTTT. Its translation is CASSLQGEPEAFF.

In DNA, the CDR3 is TGCGCCAGCAGCCTTCGGGTTCCTAGCCCCGCCTCCTACAATGAGCAGTTCTTC. Translating gives CASSLRVPSPASYNEQFF. The rearrangement links TRBV4-3 to TRBJ2-1, with D possibly being TRBD2 (5 bases). Trimming pared 4 bases from V and 0 bases from J, leaving 19 bases between. CDR1 and CDR2 from the germline V gene are LGHNA and YSLEER. This CDR3 region has 18 residues.

This chain joins TRBV7-3 and TRBJ2-2; TRBD2 aligns across 9 bases. The V and J ends lost 1 base and 5 bases, in that order; junction bases with no gene match: 11. From germline, CDR1 is SGHTA and CDR2 FQGTGA. This CDR3 spans 18 amino acids. CDR3 region: CASSLMASGTSRTGELFF. The CDR3 coding sequence is TGTGCCAGCAGCTTAATGGCTAGCGGGACCTCGAGGACCGGGGAGCTGTTTTTT. The entire variable domain, with the rest obtained from reference TRBV7-3 and TRBJ2-2, is as follows: GAGVSQTPSNKVTEKGKYVELRCDPISGHTALYWYRQSLGQGPEFLIYFQGTGAADDSGLPNDRFFAVRPEGSVSTLKIQRTERGDSAVYLCASSLMASGTSRTGELFFGEGSRLTVL.

The genes are TRBV6-5 and TRBJ1-3; 7 bases agree with TRBD1. From germline, CDR1 is MNHEY and CDR2 SVGAGI. The CDR3 runs 15 residues. V was pared by 7 bases and J by 2 bases, with 8 bases of the junction left unmatched. CDR3 amino acids: CASTYRGVAGNTIYF. CDR3 bases: TGTGCCAGCACCTACAGGGGTGTAGCTGGAAACACCATATATTTT.

The chain uses TRBV28 and TRBJ1-2; TRBD1 agrees at 11 bases. V was pared by 5 bases and J by 8 bases, with 16 bases of the junction left unmatched. Germline CDR1 is MDHEN and CDR2 is SYDVKM. This CDR3 region has 17 residues. CDR3 region: CASSAPASGTGGRGYTF. The CDR3 bases are TGTGCCAGCAGTGCCCCGGCTTCCGGGACAGGGGGTCGCGGCTACACCTTC.

The chain employs TRBV4-3 and TRBJ2-1; possible D gene TRBD2, 6 bases. V was cut by 1 base and J by 3 bases, with 16 bases left in between. Germline V gene lookup returns CDR1 LGHNA and CDR2 YSLEER. The CDR3 extends over 17 amino acids. CDR3 sequence (DNA): TGCGCCAGCAGCCAAGGGTTTCCTAGCGTGTACTACAATGAGCAGTTCTTC. Its translation is CASSQGFPSVYYNEQFF.

This chain connects TRBV30 to TRBJ2-7; 11 bases map to TRBD1. Germline V CDR1 and CDR2: GTSNPN, SVGIG (reference sequence). V shed 6 bases and J 9 bases; nucleotides not matched to a gene: 4. The CDR3 loop spans 11 amino acids. The CDR3 protein is CACQGTGGQYF. The CDR3, as DNA: TGTGCCTGTCAAGGGACAGGGGGGCAGTACTTC.

The V call is TRBV5-4, the J call TRBJ2-1, with 7 bases aligning to TRBD2. Germline CDR1 and CDR2: SGHNT and YYREEE (reference sequence). The CDR3 spans 15 residues. V was clipped by 4 bases and J by 6 bases; unmatched bases: 10. Written as DNA, the CDR3 is TGTGCCAGCAGCCTGGGGAGGGGTATGACCAATGAGCAGTTCTTC. Translation: CASSLGRGMTNEQFF.

This clone has only one observation. The chain employs TRBV11-3 and TRBJ2-1; no firm D call. The V end was cut by 1 base, the J end by 5 bases, with 9 bases between. CDR3 length: 14 residues. The germline gives CDR1 SGHNT, CDR2 YENEEA. This chain's CDR3 is CASSLVSLNNEQFF. CDR3 DNA: TGTGCCAGCAGCTTAGTCTCACTCAACAATGAGCAGTTCTTC.